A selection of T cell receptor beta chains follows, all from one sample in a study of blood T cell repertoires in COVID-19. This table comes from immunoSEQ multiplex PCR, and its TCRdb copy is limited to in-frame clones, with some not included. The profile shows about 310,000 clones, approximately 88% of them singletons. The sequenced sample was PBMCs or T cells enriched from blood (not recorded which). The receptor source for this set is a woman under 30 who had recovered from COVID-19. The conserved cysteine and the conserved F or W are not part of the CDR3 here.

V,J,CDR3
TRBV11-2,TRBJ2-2,ASSNWEGTGELF
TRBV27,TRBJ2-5,ASSLTPGEQETQY
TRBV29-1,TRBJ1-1,SVEGQGRNTEAF
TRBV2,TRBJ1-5,ASSWARDRGHSGDQPQH
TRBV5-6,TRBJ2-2,ASSFGGGTGELF
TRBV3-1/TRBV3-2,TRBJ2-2,ASSPGTGGRQNTGELF
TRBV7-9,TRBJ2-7,ASSHTPTPGQGSYEQY
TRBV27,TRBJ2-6,ASRGTDSGANVLT
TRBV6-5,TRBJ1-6,ASSSTGLSYNSPLH
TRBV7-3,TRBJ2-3,ASSLSKNVVVFGASTDTQY
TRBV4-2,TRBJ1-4,ASSQYEASLTNEKLF
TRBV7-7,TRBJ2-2,ASSWRTGNTGELF
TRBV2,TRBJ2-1,ASSGTSGRAGEQF
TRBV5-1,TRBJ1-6,ASSLDGNSPLH
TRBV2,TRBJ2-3,AHGGEGTRTDTQY